This TCR beta chain was observed in a study of blood T cell repertoires in COVID-19. For the study at large: Samples came from the United States, Italy and Spain, spanning acute and convalescent COVID-19. PBMCs, B-cell-depleted T cells, or T cells were the source of the cDNA or gDNA that made up the material.

Authors' analysis steps: Amplified reference gene primers provided the basis for estimating nucleated cell counts. Some clones are missing from TCRdb's copy, which holds only in-frame ones; the method was immunoSEQ multiplex PCR. The DNA was the basis for D and trimming; V, J and clone size are from that table. This sample has roughly 53,000 clones; approximately 84% occur once, and the top ten carry 17%. This clone was observed a handful of times. CDR3 length: 15 residues. The ends lost 2 bases at V and 2 bases at J; junction bases unmatched: 4. The germline CDR1 and CDR2 sequences are LGHDT and YNNKEL (reference sequence).

The sequence derives from a man in his 70s with active COVID-19. Material for sequencing was peripheral blood. The chain employs TRBV3-1 (or the pseudogene TRBV3-2) and TRBJ2-3; 7 nucleotides agree with TRBD1. The CDR3 loop reads CASSQWTGFTDTQYF. The CDR3 DNA sequence: TGTGCCAGCAGCCAATGGACAGGATTCACAGATACGCAGTATTTT.